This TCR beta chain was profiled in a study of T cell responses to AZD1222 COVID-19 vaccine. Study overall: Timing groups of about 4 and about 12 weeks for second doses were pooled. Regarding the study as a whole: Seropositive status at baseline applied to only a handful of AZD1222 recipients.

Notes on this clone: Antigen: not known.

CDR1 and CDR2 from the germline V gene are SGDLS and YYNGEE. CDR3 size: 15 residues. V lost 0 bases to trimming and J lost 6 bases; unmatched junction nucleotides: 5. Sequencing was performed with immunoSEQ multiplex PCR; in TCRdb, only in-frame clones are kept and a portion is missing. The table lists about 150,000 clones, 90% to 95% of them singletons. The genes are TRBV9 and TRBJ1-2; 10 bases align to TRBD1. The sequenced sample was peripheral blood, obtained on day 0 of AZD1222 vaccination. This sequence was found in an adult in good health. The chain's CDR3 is CASSVAATGGDGYTF. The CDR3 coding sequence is TGTGCCAGCAGCGTAGCAGCGACAGGGGGCGATGGCTACACCTTC.